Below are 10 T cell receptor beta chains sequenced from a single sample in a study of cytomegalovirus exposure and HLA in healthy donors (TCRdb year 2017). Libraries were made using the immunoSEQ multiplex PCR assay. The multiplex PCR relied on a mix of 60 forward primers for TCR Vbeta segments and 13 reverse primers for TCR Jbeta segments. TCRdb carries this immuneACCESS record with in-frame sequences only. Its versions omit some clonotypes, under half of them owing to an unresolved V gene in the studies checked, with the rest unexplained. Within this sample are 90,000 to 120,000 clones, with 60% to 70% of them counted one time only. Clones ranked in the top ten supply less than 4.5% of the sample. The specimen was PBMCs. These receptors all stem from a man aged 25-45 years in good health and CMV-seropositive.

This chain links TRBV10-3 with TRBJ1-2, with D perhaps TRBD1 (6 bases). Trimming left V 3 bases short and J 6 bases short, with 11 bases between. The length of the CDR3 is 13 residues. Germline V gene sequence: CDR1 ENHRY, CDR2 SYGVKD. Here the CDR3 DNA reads TGTGCCATCAGTGAACCACAGGGAAATGGCTACACCTTC. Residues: CAISEPQGNGYTF.

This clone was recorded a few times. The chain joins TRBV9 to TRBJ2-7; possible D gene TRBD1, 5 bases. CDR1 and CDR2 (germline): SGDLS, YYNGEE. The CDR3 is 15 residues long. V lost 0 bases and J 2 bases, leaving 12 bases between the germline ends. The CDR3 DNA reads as TGTGCCAGCAGCGTAGGGTCAGGGTTAACCTACGAGCAGTACTTC. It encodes CASSVGSGLTYEQYF.

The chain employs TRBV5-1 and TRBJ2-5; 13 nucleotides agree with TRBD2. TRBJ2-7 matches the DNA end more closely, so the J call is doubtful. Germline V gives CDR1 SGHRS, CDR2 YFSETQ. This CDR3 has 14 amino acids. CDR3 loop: CASSLGTSGGEQYF. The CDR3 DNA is TGCGCCAGCAGCTTGGGGACTAGCGGGGGCGAGCAGTACTTC.

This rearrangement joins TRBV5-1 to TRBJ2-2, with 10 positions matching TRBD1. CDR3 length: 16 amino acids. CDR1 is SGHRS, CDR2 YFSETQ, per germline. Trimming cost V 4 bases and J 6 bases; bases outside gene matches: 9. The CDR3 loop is CASSPRQGAFPGELFF. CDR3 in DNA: TGCGCCAGCAGCCCCAGACAGGGGGCGTTTCCCGGGGAGCTGTTTTTT. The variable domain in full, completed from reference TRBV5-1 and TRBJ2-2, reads KAGVTQTPRYLIKTRGQQVTLSCSPISGHRSVSWYQQTPGQGLQFLFEYFSETQRNKGNFPGRFSGRQFSNSRSEMNVSTLELGDSALYLCASSPRQGAFPGELFFGEGSRLTVL.

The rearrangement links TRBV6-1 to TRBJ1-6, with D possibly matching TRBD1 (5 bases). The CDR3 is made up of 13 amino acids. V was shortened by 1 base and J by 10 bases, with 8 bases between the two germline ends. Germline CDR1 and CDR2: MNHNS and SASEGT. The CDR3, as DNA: TGTGCCAGCAGTGAAGGGGGGGGGTCACCCCTCCACTTT. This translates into CASSEGGGSPLHF.

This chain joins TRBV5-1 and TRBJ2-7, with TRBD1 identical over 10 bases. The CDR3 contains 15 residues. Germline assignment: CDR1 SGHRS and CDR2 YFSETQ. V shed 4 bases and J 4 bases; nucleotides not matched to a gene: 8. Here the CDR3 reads CASSLQGTGAYEQYF. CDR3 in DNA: TGCGCCAGCAGCCTCCAGGGGACAGGGGCGTACGAGCAGTACTTC.

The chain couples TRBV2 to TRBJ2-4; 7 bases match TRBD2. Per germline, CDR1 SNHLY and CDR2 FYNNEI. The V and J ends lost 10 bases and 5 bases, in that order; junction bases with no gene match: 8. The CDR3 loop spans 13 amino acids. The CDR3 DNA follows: TGTGCCACCGTAAGGGCGGGGGAAAACATTCAGTACTTC. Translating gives CATVRAGENIQYF.

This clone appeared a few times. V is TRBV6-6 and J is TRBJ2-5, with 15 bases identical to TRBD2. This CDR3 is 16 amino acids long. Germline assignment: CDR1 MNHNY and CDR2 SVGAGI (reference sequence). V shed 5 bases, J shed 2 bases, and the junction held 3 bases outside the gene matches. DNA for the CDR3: TGTGCCAGCAGTCGAGGACTAGCGGGGGGGCAAGAGACCCAGTACTTC. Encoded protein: CASSRGLAGGQETQYF.

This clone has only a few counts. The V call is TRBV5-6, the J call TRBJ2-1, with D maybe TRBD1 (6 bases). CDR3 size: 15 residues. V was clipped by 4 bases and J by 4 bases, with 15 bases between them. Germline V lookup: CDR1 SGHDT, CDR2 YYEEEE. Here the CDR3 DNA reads TGTGCCAGCAGCATACAGGGATACATATACAATGAGCAGTTCTTC. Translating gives CASSIQGYIYNEQFF.

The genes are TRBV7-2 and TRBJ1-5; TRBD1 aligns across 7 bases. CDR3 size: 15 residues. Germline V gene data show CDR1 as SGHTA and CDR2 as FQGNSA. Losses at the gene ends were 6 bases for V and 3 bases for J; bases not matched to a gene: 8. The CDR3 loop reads CASREDTGVNQPQHF. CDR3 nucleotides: TGTGCCAGCAGGGAGGATACAGGGGTCAATCAGCCCCAGCATTTT.